Reported below is one T cell receptor beta chain. No antigen is known for it. Per-base quality was not reported, and no clone a single base away is much larger than it. These data originate in a study of shared clonotypes between healthy human individuals (dated by TCRdb to about 2020). In terms of the full investigation: The cohort comprised a couple of women and a few men aged 18 to 49 years. To increase sequencing depth and limit assay-specific biases, different laboratories used diverse techniques to prepare libraries and sequence TCR repertoires. For each donor, CD4 naive and CD4 memory were each run on three plates, CD8 naive on two plates, and CD8 memory on one plate. To estimate repertoire size and how much clonotypes are shared between individuals, the study performed deep sequencing of blood TCR repertoires from roughly five healthy adults. Each donor's leukapheresis produced roughly between roughly 0.85 and 9 billion PBMCs. The study at large found these results: Larger estimated clonotype richness was generally found for naive subsets than for memory subsets. Compared with non-shared clonotypes, the clonotypes found in all four sorted-subset donors had higher generation probabilities. Sampling was restricted to blood, and TCR repertoires in tissue are likely to differ from TCR repertoires in blood. Based on pairwise subsampling, the degree of clonotype sharing among donors was expected to be affected by sequencing depth. Across a few donors, approximately 4.9% of naive CD4, approximately 3.5% of naive CD8, roughly 2.2% of memory CD4, and approximately 0.4% of memory CD8 clonotypes were shared. Even with the large sequencing depth, rarefaction of the sorted-subset datasets indicated that sequencing was incomplete. The small number of donors limited the genetic and exposure-history diversity represented.

Donors were healthy HIV-negative adults with no recently reported acute infections or vaccinations. Every donor was a Caucasian adult residing in Nashville, Tennessee, USA. CD4+ T cells were enriched through magnetic negative selection, after which naive cells were positively selected on CD45RA and the remaining negative fraction served as the memory subset. Blood was obtained by leukapheresis, after which PBMCs were separated by Ficoll-Histopaque density gradient centrifugation and cryopreserved in liquid nitrogen vapor phase. Purity and quantity of every magnetically sorted T cell population were checked by analytical flow cytometry. Genomic DNA was isolated from each sorted fraction and quantified by UV absorbance on a Nanodrop 2000c. From the germline V gene, CDR1 is SGHRS and CDR2 is YFSETQ. V lost 4 bases and J lost 1 base; the stretch between them is 20 bases long. The cysteine opens and the phenylalanine closes a CDR3 of 17 amino acids. Kept here is only the CDR3 DNA, which spans 51 bases and is read in frame from base 1.

Using the deep immunoSEQ assay, multiplex PCR amplified TCR CDR3 regions from genomic DNA. For each cell subset, the extracted genomic DNA was distributed evenly across all wells of several immunoSEQ 96-well plates, and each plate served as one replicate. Each replicate PCR for sorted subsets received approximately 200 ng genomic DNA, equal to about 29,000 T cell genomes. Purified libraries were measured with a Qubit 3.0 fluorometer, size-checked on a Bioanalyzer 2100, and measured again with the KAPA Library Quantification kit. Every immunoSEQ 96-well plate was sequenced on a separate single-read 150-cycle Illumina NextSeq 550 flow cell. As for the authors' bioinformatics: The immunoSEQ output contained only junctional sequences without quality scores, so filtering could not match that applied to full-length reads. Sequences were annotated with PyIR, a Python wrapper for IgBLAST v1.9, and V/J genes and CDR3 were assigned using IMGT germline references. Any read was removed if the V/J assignment was weak (E-value above 1e-6), the CDR3 was missing, or the read contained stop codons, out-of-frame junctions, or ambiguous translated residues. V3J clonotypes were defined as sequences sharing the same inferred V gene, J gene, and CDR3 amino acid sequence. To compute the percentage overlap between repertoires, the number of shared unique clonotypes was divided by the size of the smaller repertoire. Three approaches were used to assess repertoire richness: RTK rarefaction, the Chao1 estimator, and Recon v2.1 estimates of unobserved clonotypes. For all TCRbeta clonotypes obtained by the gDNA method from several donors, generation probabilities were computed with OLGA. In TCRdb, the immuneACCESS table is reduced to in-frame sequences with V and J assigned. These tables do not hold every clone; where another copy was compared, an unresolved V gene accounts for under half, and the others remain unexplained. V and J calls and clone size are copied from that table; D and trimming were computed from the DNA. The table for this sample lists fewer than 1.6 million clones; about 98.5% of them were counted only once. The ten biggest clones cover 0.36% of the sample.

This sequence uses TRBV5-1 and TRBJ1-1, with no D gene named confidently. This TCR was recovered from a young man in good health. The sample consisted of naive CD4+ T cells sorted from blood. The cell subset or site label of this sample denotes: CD45RA+ positively selected. The DNA reads TGCGCCAGCAGCCTAATAAGCCCGAAAATCGCGAACACTGAAGCTTTCTTT. Its amino acids are CASSLISPKIANTEAFF.